This is a list of T cell receptor beta chains from one sample in a study of OX40 agonist ivuxolimab in advanced cancers. Produced via immunoSEQ multiplex PCR; TCRdb's table is partial and in-frame only. The repertoire consists of tens of thousands of clones, with approximately 94% occurring once and the leading ten covering around 16%. The input for sequencing was CD4+ or CD8+ T cells sorted from blood, taken in a trial of the OX40 agonist ivuxolimab. The receptors originated from an adult with an advanced solid tumor such as melanoma, head and neck, liver or kidney cancer. Each CDR3 is given with its conserved first and last residue. D genes are given only for firm matches.

j_call: TRBJ1-2; v_call: TRBV28; d_call: -; cdr3_aa: CASSFGSTSYTF
j_call: TRBJ2-1; v_call: TRBV5-1; d_call: -; cdr3_aa: CASSLDPGDNEQFF
j_call: TRBJ1-5; v_call: TRBV6-5; d_call: TRBD1; cdr3_aa: CASSISGQGYQPQHF
j_call: TRBJ1-1; v_call: TRBV6-6; d_call: TRBD1; cdr3_aa: CASSQGAPGTEAFF
j_call: TRBJ2-7; v_call: TRBV14; d_call: -; cdr3_aa: CASGNYEQYF
j_call: TRBJ2-6; v_call: TRBV6-6; d_call: TRBD1; cdr3_aa: CASSSGGLSGANVLTF
j_call: TRBJ2-7; v_call: TRBV5-1; d_call: TRBD2; cdr3_aa: CASSDPGLAELGTNYEQYF
j_call: TRBJ2-7; v_call: TRBV7-2; d_call: -; cdr3_aa: CASSLMSYEQYF
j_call: TRBJ1-1; v_call: TRBV7-9; d_call: -; cdr3_aa: CASSFNYRDPPNTEAFF
j_call: TRBJ1-2; v_call: TRBV7-9; d_call: -; cdr3_aa: CASSRPDGLFWGYTF
j_call: TRBJ2-2; v_call: TRBV9; d_call: -; cdr3_aa: CASSVGGDTGELFF
j_call: TRBJ2-3; v_call: TRBV19; d_call: -; cdr3_aa: CASSIGGSSTDTQYF
j_call: TRBJ2-1; v_call: TRBV27; d_call: TRBD2; cdr3_aa: CASSLRLAGALYNEQFF
j_call: TRBJ2-2; v_call: TRBV27; d_call: -; cdr3_aa: CASSLAGGELFF
j_call: TRBJ2-1; v_call: TRBV25-1; d_call: TRBD2; cdr3_aa: CASSEYSSGGPLNEQFF
j_call: TRBJ2-1; v_call: TRBV19; d_call: -; cdr3_aa: CASSILGYNEQFF
j_call: TRBJ2-1; v_call: TRBV19; d_call: TRBD2; cdr3_aa: CASSILPGLEGFGHNEQFF
j_call: TRBJ1-4; v_call: TRBV2; d_call: TRBD1; cdr3_aa: CASSEGQGTTNEKLFF
j_call: TRBJ2-5; v_call: TRBV19; d_call: -; cdr3_aa: CASSIKRGRETQYF
j_call: TRBJ1-1; v_call: TRBV5-7; d_call: -; cdr3_aa: CASSLAKVSRGDTEAFF
j_call: TRBJ2-7; v_call: TRBV5-1; d_call: TRBD2; cdr3_aa: CASSLAALAGGPGMGEQYF
j_call: TRBJ1-3; v_call: TRBV13; d_call: -; cdr3_aa: CASSKGGTGNTIYF
j_call: TRBJ1-2; v_call: TRBV5-5; d_call: TRBD1; cdr3_aa: CASSLGTGGGYGYTF
j_call: TRBJ2-7; v_call: TRBV28; d_call: TRBD2; cdr3_aa: CASRGASGSTSLEQYF
j_call: TRBJ1-2; v_call: TRBV19; d_call: -; cdr3_aa: CASNRPGSGYTF
j_call: TRBJ1-1; v_call: TRBV19; d_call: TRBD1; cdr3_aa: CASSMWAGGNTEAFF
j_call: TRBJ2-7; v_call: TRBV6-5; d_call: -; cdr3_aa: CASSQGGWAEQYF
j_call: TRBJ1-1; v_call: TRBV9; d_call: TRBD1; cdr3_aa: CASSIWTGENTEAFF
j_call: TRBJ1-4; v_call: TRBV7-8; d_call: -; cdr3_aa: CASSLEPIKEKLFF
j_call: TRBJ2-7; v_call: TRBV7-9; d_call: -; cdr3_aa: CASSPPGIYEQYF
j_call: TRBJ1-5; v_call: TRBV15; d_call: -; cdr3_aa: CATSRVGDGGQPQHF
j_call: TRBJ2-4; v_call: TRBV11-2; d_call: -; cdr3_aa: CASSLVRGGAKNIQYF
j_call: TRBJ1-2; v_call: TRBV19; d_call: -; cdr3_aa: CASSIARQGYGYTF
j_call: TRBJ2-7; v_call: TRBV27; d_call: -; cdr3_aa: CASSLTATTYEQYF
j_call: TRBJ2-2; v_call: TRBV6-5; d_call: TRBD1; cdr3_aa: CASSLYRGLKTGELFF
j_call: TRBJ1-1; v_call: TRBV4-3; d_call: -; cdr3_aa: CASSQVRTENTEAFF
j_call: TRBJ2-7; v_call: TRBV19; d_call: -; cdr3_aa: CASSKPPAGASYEQYF
j_call: TRBJ2-7; v_call: TRBV9; d_call: TRBD1; cdr3_aa: CASSEGTGTGGYEQYF
j_call: TRBJ2-5; v_call: TRBV19; d_call: TRBD2; cdr3_aa: CASSIKVWTSGLQETQYF
j_call: TRBJ1-2; v_call: TRBV7-9; d_call: -; cdr3_aa: CASSPGGSGGYTF
j_call: TRBJ1-5; v_call: TRBV27; d_call: -; cdr3_aa: CASSLGSFNQPQHF
j_call: TRBJ2-7; v_call: TRBV4-3; d_call: -; cdr3_aa: CASSQDRVYEQYF
j_call: TRBJ1-5; v_call: TRBV6-6; d_call: -; cdr3_aa: CASSYGGMNQPQHF
j_call: TRBJ2-5; v_call: TRBV11-2; d_call: -; cdr3_aa: CASSPEGRETQYF
j_call: TRBJ1-2; v_call: TRBV4-1; d_call: TRBD1; cdr3_aa: CASRTGGANYGYTF
j_call: TRBJ2-7; v_call: TRBV2; d_call: TRBD2; cdr3_aa: CARVPLGLAENEQYF
j_call: -; v_call: TRBV29-1; d_call: -; cdr3_aa: CSAVGNTGYEQYF
j_call: TRBJ2-7; v_call: TRBV27; d_call: -; cdr3_aa: CASSFGAGGEQYF
j_call: TRBJ2-7; v_call: TRBV5-1; d_call: TRBD1; cdr3_aa: CASSPGTGGIYEQYF
j_call: TRBJ2-5; v_call: TRBV5-4; d_call: TRBD1; cdr3_aa: CASSSATGVVEETQYF
j_call: TRBJ1-1; v_call: TRBV6-8; d_call: -; cdr3_aa: CASSYGPRDREGTEAFF
j_call: TRBJ2-7; v_call: TRBV18; d_call: -; cdr3_aa: CASSPEFYEQYF
j_call: TRBJ2-5; v_call: TRBV7-2; d_call: TRBD1; cdr3_aa: CASSSWTGGLETQYF
j_call: TRBJ1-1; v_call: TRBV27; d_call: -; cdr3_aa: CASSLGLRGLTEAFF
j_call: TRBJ2-7; v_call: TRBV29-1; d_call: -; cdr3_aa: CSVKYGYEQYF
j_call: TRBJ2-1; v_call: TRBV27; d_call: -; cdr3_aa: CASRPPGGNHNEQFF
j_call: TRBJ1-1; v_call: TRBV15; d_call: -; cdr3_aa: CATSPTDLKTEAFF
j_call: TRBJ2-5; v_call: TRBV7-3; d_call: TRBD2; cdr3_aa: CASSPGTSGRGETQYF
j_call: TRBJ2-7; v_call: TRBV27; d_call: -; cdr3_aa: CASSRAGGVISYEQYF
j_call: TRBJ1-2; v_call: TRBV19; d_call: -; cdr3_aa: CASSIYESYGYTF